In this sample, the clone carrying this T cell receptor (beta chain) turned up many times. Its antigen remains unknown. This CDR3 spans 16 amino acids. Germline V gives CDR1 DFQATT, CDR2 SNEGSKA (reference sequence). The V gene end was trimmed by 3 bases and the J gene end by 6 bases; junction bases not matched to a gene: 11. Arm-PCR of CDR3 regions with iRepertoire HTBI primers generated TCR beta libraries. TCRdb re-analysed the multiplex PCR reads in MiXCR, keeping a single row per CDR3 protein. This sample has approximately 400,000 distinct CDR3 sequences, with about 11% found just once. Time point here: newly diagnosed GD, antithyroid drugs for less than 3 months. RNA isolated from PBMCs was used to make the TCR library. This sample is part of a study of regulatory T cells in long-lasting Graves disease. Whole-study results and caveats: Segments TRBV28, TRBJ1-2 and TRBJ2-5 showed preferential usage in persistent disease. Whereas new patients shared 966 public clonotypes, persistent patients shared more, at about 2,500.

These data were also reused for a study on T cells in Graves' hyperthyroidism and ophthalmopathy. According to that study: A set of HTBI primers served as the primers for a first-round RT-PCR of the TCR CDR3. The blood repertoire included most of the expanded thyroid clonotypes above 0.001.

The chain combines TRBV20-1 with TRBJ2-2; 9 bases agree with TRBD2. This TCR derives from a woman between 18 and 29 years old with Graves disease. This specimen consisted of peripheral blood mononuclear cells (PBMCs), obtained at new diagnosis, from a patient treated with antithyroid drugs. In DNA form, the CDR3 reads TGCAGTGCTAGCCGGGCGGGGGGGAGACGTTCCGGGGAGCTGTTTTTT. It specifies CSASRAGGRRSGELFF.